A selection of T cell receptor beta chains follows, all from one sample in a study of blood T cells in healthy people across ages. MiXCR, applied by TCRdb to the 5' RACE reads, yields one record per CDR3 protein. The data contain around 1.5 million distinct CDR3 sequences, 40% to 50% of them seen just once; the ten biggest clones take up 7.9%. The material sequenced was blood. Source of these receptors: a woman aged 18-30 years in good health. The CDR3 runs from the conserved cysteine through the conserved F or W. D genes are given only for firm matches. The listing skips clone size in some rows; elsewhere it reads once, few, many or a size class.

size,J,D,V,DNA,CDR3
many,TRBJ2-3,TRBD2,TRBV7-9,TGTGCCAGCAACTCCCGGGGGAGGGACACAGATACGCAGTATTTT,CASNSRGRDTDTQYF
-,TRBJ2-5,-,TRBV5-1,TGCGCCAGCAGCTTGGGAGGGGGTCGGGAGACCCAGGACTTC,CASSLGGGRETQDF
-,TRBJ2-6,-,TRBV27,TGTGCCAGCAGTAATGTCGGAGCATTCTCTGGGGCCAACGTCCTGACTTTC,CASSNVGAFSGANVLTF
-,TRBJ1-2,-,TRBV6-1,TGTGCCAGCAGTGAGGTCCTGGAGGATGGCTACACCTTC,CASSEVLEDGYTF
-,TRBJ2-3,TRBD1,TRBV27,TGTGCCAGCAGTCGACAGGGGGGGAGCACAGATACGCAGTATTTT,CASSRQGGSTDTQYF
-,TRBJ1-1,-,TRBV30,TGTGCCTGGAGTAAACGGGGGGCTGAAGCTTTCTTT,CAWSKRGAEAFF
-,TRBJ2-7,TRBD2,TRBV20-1,TGCAGTGCTCGGACTAGGGAATCCTACAATGAGCAGTACTTC,CSARTRESYNEQYF
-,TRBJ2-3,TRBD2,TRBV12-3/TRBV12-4,TGTGCCACCAAACGGGGGGTGAGCACAGATACGCAGTATTTT,CATKRGVSTDTQYF
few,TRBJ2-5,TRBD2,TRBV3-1,TGTGCCAGCAGCCAGTTAGCCGGGAGCGGGGGCAAGACCCAGTACTTC,CASSQLAGSGGKTQYF
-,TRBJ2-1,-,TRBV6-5,TGTGCCAGCAGTTACGGAGCCGGGTTCATTAGCTCCTACAATGAGCAGTTCTTC,CASSYGAGFISSYNEQFF
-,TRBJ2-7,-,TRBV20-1,TGCAGTGTTAGAGATCTCGCCGAGCCCAGGACACGAAACTACGAGCAGTACTTC,CSVRDLAEPRTRNYEQYF
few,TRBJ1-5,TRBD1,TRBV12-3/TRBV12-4,TGTGCCAGCAGTGGGGGACAGTTACGGCCCCAGCATTTT,CASSGGQLRPQHF
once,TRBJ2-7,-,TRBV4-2,TGTGCCAGCAGCCAAGATCTCTGGGGCGAGCAGTACTTC,CASSQDLWGEQYF
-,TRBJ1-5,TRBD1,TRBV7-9,TGTGCCAGCAGCTCGACCCCCCGACAGGGCAGCAATCAGCCCCAGCATTTT,CASSSTPRQGSNQPQHF
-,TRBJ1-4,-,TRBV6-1,TGTGCCAGCAGTGAAGCGGGAGGTCATGAAAAACTGTTTTTT,CASSEAGGHEKLFF
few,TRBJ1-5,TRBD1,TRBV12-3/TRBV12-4,TGTGCCAGCAGTACCCCGACAGGGAGAGGACAGCCCCAGCATTTT,CASSTPTGRGQPQHF
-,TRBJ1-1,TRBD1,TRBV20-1,TGCAGTCCAGGGGGGCAGGCGAACACTGAAGCTTTCTTT,CSPGGQANTEAFF
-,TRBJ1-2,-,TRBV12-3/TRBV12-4,TGTGCCAGCAGTTTCACAGGGACTAATGGCTACACCTTC,CASSFTGTNGYTF
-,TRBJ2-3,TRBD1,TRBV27,TGTGCCAGCAGCCAAGGACAGGTACTATTCACAGATACGCAGTATTTT,CASSQGQVLFTDTQYF
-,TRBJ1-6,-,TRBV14,TGTGCCCGCAGCCAAGATCGGGCAGGGCGACGAACCTTAAGTTCACCCCTCCACTTT,CARSQDRAGRRTLSSPLHF
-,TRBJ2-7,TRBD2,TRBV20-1,TGCAGTGCTAACGGACTAGCGGGAGGGCCAACCCACGAGCAGTACTTC,CSANGLAGGPTHEQYF
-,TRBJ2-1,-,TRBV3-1,TGTGCCAGCAGCCAAGGGCCAGGTGTACAAGAGACCCAGTTCTTC,CASSQGPGVQETQFF
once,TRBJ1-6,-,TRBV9,TGTGCCAGCAGCGCCCGAGGGGCTATTAATTCACCCCTCCACTTT,CASSARGAINSPLHF
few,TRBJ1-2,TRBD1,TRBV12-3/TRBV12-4,TGTGCCAGCAGTTCTCCGGGACAGCTGAACTATGGCTACACCTTC,CASSSPGQLNYGYTF
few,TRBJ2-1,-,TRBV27,TGTGCCAGCAGCTTGACAGGCGGACTGATGTACAATGAGCAGTTCTTC,CASSLTGGLMYNEQFF
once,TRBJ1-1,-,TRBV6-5,TGTGCCAGCAGTTACGGGACACTCACTGAAGCTTTCTTT,CASSYGTLTEAFF
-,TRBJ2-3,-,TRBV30,TGTGCCTGGAGAGACTGGGGGGGCACAGATACTCAGTATTTT,CAWRDWGGTDTQYF
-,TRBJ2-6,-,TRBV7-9,TGTGCCAGCAGCCACCCCTCGTCTAACTCTGGGGCCAACGTCCTGACTTTC,CASSHPSSNSGANVLTF
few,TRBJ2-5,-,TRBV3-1,TGTGCCAGCAGCCAAGTCGGGTCCGTTGCGGGTCGGGAGACCCAGTACTTC,CASSQVGSVAGRETQYF
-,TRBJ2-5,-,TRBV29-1,TGCAGCTCAGAGGGGACTCAGGGTGAGCAGTACTTC,CSSEGTQGEQYF
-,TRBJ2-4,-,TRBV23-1,TGCGCCAGCAGTCCCCGGACAAGGGGGAGGGTAGAAAACATTCAGTACTTC,CASSPRTRGRVENIQYF
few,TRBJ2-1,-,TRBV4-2,TGTGCCAGCAGCCAAGATCTTCCGGGGAGCTCCTACAATGAGCAGTTCTTC,CASSQDLPGSSYNEQFF
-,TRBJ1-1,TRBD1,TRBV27,TGTGCCAGCAGCCACTCCTGTGTCCCGGGACAGAGGGGGAACACTGAAGCTTTCTTT,CASSHSCVPGQRGNTEAFF
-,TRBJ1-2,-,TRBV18,TGTGCCAGCTCACCCCGGGACACAACGGAGGGCTACACCTTC,CASSPRDTTEGYTF
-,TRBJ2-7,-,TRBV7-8,TGTGCCAGCAGCTCCGGGGGAGGCCCGGGCCAGTACTTC,CASSSGGGPGQYF
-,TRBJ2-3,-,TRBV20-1,TGCAGTGCCCCGGGCCTGACGGTAGATACGCAGTATTTT,CSAPGLTVDTQYF
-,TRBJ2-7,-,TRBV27,TGTGCCAGCAGTTTCATACAGGGTTCCTACGAGCAGTACTTC,CASSFIQGSYEQYF
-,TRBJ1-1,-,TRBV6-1,TGTGCCAGCAGTGACTTGGATCAAACTGAAGCTTTCTTT,CASSDLDQTEAFF
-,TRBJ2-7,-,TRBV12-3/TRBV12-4,TGTGCCAGCACATCCGGACCGCTCCAAGACACCCAGTACTTC,CASTSGPLQDTQYF
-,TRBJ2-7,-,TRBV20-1,TGCAGTGCTAGTGATTGGGTCGGGGGCTCCTACGAGCAGTACTTC,CSASDWVGGSYEQYF
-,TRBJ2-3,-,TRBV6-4,TGTGCCAGCAGTGAAAATCAGGCAGGGGTGGATACGCAGTATTTT,CASSENQAGVDTQYF
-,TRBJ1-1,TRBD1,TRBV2,TGTGCCAGCGGGACAGGGAAAAACACTGAAGCTTTCTTT,CASGTGKNTEAFF
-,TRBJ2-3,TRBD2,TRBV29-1,TGCAGCGTTGCGAGCTCTAGCGGGGGGTTAAACACAGATACGCAGTATTTT,CSVASSSGGLNTDTQYF
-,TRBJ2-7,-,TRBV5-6,TGTGCCAGCAGCTTTAAACAACTACCGTCTCCCGACGAGCAGTACTTC,CASSFKQLPSPDEQYF
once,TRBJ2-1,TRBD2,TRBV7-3,TGTGCCAGCAGCTTAAAGCCAGCGGGGGGGCGTAGTGAGCAGTTCTTC,CASSLKPAGGRSEQFF
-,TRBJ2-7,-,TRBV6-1,TGTGCCAGCAGTGTGGGAACGGGGGCCTACTACGAGCAGTACTTC,CASSVGTGAYYEQYF
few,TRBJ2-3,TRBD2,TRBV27,TGTGCCAGCAGAGTCCCAGCGGGGGGGCTTGATGATACGCAGTATTTT,CASRVPAGGLDDTQYF
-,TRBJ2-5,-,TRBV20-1,TGCAGTGCTAGATCGTTGCCCATGGGAACCCTCCAAGAGACCCAGTACTTC,CSARSLPMGTLQETQYF
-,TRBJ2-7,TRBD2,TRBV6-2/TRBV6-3,TGTGCCAGCAGTTCGACTAGCGGGGGGTTCTACGAGCAGTACTTC,CASSSTSGGFYEQYF
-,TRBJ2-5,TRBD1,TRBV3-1,TGTGCCAGCAGCTCCGACAGGGCCCAAGAGACCCAGTACTTC,CASSSDRAQETQYF
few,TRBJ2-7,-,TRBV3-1,TGTGCCAGCAGCCAATTTGGGATTTCCTACGAGCAGTACTTC,CASSQFGISYEQYF
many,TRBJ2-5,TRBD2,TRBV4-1,TGCGCCAGCAGCCAAGATTGGACTAGCCTCCAAGAGACCCAGTACTTC,CASSQDWTSLQETQYF
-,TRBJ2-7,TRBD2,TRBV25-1,TGTGCCACCGAACTAGCGGGAAGCCCCTACGAGCAGTACTTC,CATELAGSPYEQYF
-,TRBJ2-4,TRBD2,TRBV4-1,TGCGCCAGCAGCCAAGGGGAGGGGGCCAAAAACATTCAGTACTTC,CASSQGEGAKNIQYF
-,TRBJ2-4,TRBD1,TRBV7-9,TGTGCCAGCAGCTTAGCTTGGACAGGGGATAAAAACATTCAGTACTTC,CASSLAWTGDKNIQYF
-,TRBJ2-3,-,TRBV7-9,TGTGCCAGCAGCATCCCCCAGGGGACAGATACGCAGTATTTT,CASSIPQGTDTQYF